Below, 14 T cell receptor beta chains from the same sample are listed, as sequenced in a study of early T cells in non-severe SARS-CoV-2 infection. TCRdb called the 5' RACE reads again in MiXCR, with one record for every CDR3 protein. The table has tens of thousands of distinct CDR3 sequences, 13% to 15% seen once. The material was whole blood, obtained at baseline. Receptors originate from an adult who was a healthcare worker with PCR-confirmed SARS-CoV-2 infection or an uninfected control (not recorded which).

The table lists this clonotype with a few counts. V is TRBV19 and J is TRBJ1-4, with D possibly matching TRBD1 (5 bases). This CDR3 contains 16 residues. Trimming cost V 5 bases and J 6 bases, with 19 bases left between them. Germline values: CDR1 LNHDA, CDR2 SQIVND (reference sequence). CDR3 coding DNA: TGTGCCAGTAGTCCCCGACAGCCCCTACAATATGAAAAACTGTTTTTT. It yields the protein CASSPRQPLQYEKLFF.

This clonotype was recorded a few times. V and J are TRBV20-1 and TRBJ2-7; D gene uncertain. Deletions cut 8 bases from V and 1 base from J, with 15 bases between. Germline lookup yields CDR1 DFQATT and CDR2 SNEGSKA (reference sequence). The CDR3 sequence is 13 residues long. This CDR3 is CSSDTILSYEQYF. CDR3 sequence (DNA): TGCAGTTCCGACACGATTCTTTCCTACGAGCAGTACTTC.

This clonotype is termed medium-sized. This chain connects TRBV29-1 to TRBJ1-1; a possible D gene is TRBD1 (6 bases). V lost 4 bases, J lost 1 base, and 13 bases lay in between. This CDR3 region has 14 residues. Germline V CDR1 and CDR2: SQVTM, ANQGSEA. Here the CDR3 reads CSVGGSRGNTEAFF. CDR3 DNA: TGCAGCGTTGGGGGAAGCAGGGGGAACACTGAAGCTTTCTTT.

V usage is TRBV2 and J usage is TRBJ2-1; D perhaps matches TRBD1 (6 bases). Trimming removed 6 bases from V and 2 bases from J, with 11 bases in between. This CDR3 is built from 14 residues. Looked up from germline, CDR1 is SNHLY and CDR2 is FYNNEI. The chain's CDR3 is CASRNRTAYNEQFF. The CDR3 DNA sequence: TGTGCCAGCAGGAACCGGACAGCCTACAATGAGCAGTTCTTC.

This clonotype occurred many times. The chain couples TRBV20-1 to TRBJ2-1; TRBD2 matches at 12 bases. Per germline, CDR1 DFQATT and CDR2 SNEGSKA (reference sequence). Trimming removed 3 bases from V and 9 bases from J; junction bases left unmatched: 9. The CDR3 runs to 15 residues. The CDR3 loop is CSASAPSGRVGEQFF. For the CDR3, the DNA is TGCAGTGCTAGCGCCCCTAGCGGGAGGGTCGGTGAGCAGTTCTTC.

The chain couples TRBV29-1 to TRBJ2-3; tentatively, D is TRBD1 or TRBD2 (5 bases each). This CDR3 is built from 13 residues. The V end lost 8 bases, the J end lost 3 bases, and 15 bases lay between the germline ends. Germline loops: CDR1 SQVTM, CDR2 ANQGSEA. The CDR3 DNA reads TGCAGCTATACCCCTGGGGGTACAGATACGCAGTATTTT. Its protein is CSYTPGGTDTQYF.

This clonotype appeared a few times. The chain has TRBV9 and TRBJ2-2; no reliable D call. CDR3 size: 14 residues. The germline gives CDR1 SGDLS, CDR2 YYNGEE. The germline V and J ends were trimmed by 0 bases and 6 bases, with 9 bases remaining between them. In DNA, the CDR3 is TGTGCCAGCAGCGTAGGAAGGGATCCCGGGGAGCTGTTTTTT. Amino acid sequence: CASSVGRDPGELFF.

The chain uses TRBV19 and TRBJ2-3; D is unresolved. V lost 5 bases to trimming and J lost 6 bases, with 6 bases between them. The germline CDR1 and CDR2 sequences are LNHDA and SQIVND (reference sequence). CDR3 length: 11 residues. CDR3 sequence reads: CASSVSDTQYF. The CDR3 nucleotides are TGTGCCAGTAGTGTGAGTGATACGCAGTATTTT.

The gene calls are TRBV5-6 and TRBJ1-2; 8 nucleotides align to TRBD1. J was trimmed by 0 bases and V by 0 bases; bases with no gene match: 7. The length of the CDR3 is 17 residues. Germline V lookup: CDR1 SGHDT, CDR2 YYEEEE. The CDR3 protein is CASSLVSGGAANYGYTF. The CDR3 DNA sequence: TGTGCCAGCAGCTTGGTGTCAGGGGGCGCCGCTAACTATGGCTACACCTTC.

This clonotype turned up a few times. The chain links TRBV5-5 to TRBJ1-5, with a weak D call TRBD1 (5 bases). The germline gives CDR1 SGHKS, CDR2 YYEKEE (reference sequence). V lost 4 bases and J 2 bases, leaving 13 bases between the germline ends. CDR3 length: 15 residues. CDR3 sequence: CASSLYVGGNQPQHF. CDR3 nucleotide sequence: TGTGCCAGCAGCCTCTACGTAGGGGGCAATCAGCCCCAGCATTTT.

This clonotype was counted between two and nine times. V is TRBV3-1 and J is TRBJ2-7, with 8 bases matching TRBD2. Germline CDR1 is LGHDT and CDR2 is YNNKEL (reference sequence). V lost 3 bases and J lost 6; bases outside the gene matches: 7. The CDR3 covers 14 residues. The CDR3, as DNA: TGTGCCAGCAGCCAGAGTAGCGGGACCTCCGAGCAGTACTTC. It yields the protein CASSQSSGTSEQYF.

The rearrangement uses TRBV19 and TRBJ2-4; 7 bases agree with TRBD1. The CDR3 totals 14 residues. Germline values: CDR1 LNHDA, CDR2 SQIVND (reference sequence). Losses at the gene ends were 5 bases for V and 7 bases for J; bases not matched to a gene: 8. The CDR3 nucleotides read TGTGCCAGTAGTTCTCACCCGACAGGGAACATTCAGTACTTC. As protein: CASSSHPTGNIQYF.

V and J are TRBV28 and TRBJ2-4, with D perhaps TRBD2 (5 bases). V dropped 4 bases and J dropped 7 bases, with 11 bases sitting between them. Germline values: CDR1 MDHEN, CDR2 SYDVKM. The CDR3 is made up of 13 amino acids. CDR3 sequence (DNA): TGTGCCAGCAGTTCACCACAGCGGAACATTCAGTACTTC. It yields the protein CASSSPQRNIQYF.

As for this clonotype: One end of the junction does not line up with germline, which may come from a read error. CDR3 region: CASSLEYGRAEPFF. The CDR3 bases are TGTGCCAGCAGCTTAGAGTACGGTAGAGCTGAACCTTTCTTT. The J gene is TRBJ1-1, the V gene TRBV7-2; D not certain. The CDR3 is 14 amino acids. Germline CDR1 SGHTA, CDR2 FQGNSA.